This section outlines one T cell receptor beta chain sequence together with its context. The CDR3 is made up of 15 amino acids. Germline trimming cut 5 bases from V and 0 bases from J; bases unmatched to any gene: 2. Germline V CDR1 and CDR2: KGHDR, SFDVKD. The protocol was immunoSEQ multiplex PCR, while the TCRdb copy is restricted to in-frame clones and leaves out a portion. The data hold about 39,000 clones, with around 90% observed a single time. This sample is part of a study of blood T cell repertoires in COVID-19. Across the whole study: Some COVID-19 samples were acute and others convalescent; all came from the United States, Italy and Spain.

Sequenced sample: peripheral blood. The receptor was derived from a man in his fifties or sixties with acute or convalescent COVID-19. The chain has TRBV24-1 and TRBJ2-5; TRBD1 agrees at 10 bases. CDR3 protein: CATSVTGGYQETQYF. CDR3 DNA: TGTGCCACCAGTGTGACAGGGGGCTACCAAGAGACCCAGTACTTC.